This entry lists 25 T cell receptor beta chains sequenced from one sample in a study of CD8+ T cells in alopecia areata. RNA was isolated and reverse transcribed to cDNA, the sequencing template. TCRdb's copy holds only in-frame clones and misses some; the assay was immunoSEQ multiplex PCR. Here the sample spans 65,000 to 95,000 clones, about 53% being singletons. Material for sequencing was NKG2D-high CD8+ T cells sorted from blood. These receptors all stem from a human donor with alopecia areata.

The sample holds one count of this clone. The CDR3 DNA sequence: TGTGCCAGCAGCTCCTTATCTGCACTAGCGGAGGCCACAGATACGCAGTATTTT. Its protein is CASSSLSALAEATDTQYF. V gene TRBV7-9 combines with J gene TRBJ2-3; 8 bases align to TRBD2. J was trimmed by 2 bases and V by 4 bases; bases with no gene match: 14. The germline V gene encodes CDR1 SEHNR and CDR2 FQNEAQ (reference sequence). The CDR3 runs to 18 residues.

This clone was picked up a small number of times. This specimen includes other DNA sequences encoding the same CDR3. The genes are TRBV7-9 and TRBJ2-7, with unresolved D. This CDR3 has 14 residues. Germline V CDR1 and CDR2: SEHNR, FQNEAQ (reference sequence). Trimming shortened V by 2 bases and J by 2 bases, and 10 bases separated the two germline ends. CDR3 region: CASSLSGRPYEQYF. In nucleotides, the CDR3 is TGTGCCAGCAGCTTATCAGGTCGCCCCTACGAGCAGTACTTC.

The chain uses TRBV7-9 and TRBJ1-1; possible D gene TRBD1, 5 bases. Germline V lookup: CDR1 SEHNR, CDR2 FQNEAQ (reference sequence). The CDR3 length is 14 residues. V lost 5 bases and J lost 2, with 12 bases in between. The CDR3 loop reads CASSPSGANTEAFF. CDR3 nucleotides: TGTGCCAGCAGCCCAAGCGGGGCCAACACTGAAGCTTTCTTT.

This chain connects TRBV28 to TRBJ2-7; D might be TRBD2 (5 bases). Looked up from germline, CDR1 is MDHEN and CDR2 is SYDVKM. The CDR3 has 12 amino acids. V was cut by 6 bases and J by 1 base, with 7 bases left in between. The CDR3 DNA reads TGTGCCAGCAGCGGGATTTCCTACGAGCAGTACTTC. Its protein is CASSGISYEQYF.

This clone was seen a handful of times. This chain uses TRBV27 with TRBJ2-3; D is unresolved. In germline, CDR1 is MNHEY, CDR2 SMNVEV (reference sequence). The CDR3 extends over 11 amino acids. Deletions cut 8 bases from V and 6 bases from J, with 9 bases between. CDR3 amino acids: CASAVGDTQYF. The CDR3 nucleotides read TGTGCCAGCGCTGTCGGGGATACGCAGTATTTT.

V and J are TRBV28 and TRBJ2-1; D is unresolved. There are 13 residues in the CDR3. The V and J ends lost 4 bases and 9 bases respectively, with 13 bases between them. Germline CDR1 and CDR2: MDHEN and SYDVKM. CDR3 region: CASSSGMPSEQFF. The CDR3 coding sequence is TGTGCCAGCAGTTCCGGCATGCCGTCTGAGCAGTTCTTC.

The chain links TRBV19 to TRBJ2-6; D is undetermined. This CDR3 is 15 amino acids long. Trimming stripped 1 base from V and 0 bases from J, with 4 bases between. CDR1 is LNHDA and CDR2 is SQIVND in the germline V gene (reference sequence). The CDR3 loop reads CASSIGVSGANVLTF. CDR3 sequence (DNA): TGTGCCAGTAGTATAGGGGTCTCTGGGGCCAACGTCCTGACTTTC. The variable domain in full, completed from reference TRBV19 and TRBJ2-6, reads DGGITQSPKYLFRKEGQNVTLSCEQNLNHDAMYWYRQDPGQGLRLIYYSQIVNDFQKGDIAEGYSVSREKKESFPLTVTSAQKNPTAFYLCASSIGVSGANVLTFGAGSRLTVL.

V is TRBV28 and J is TRBJ2-2; D not certain. Trimming pared 7 bases from V and 6 bases from J, leaving 18 bases between. CDR3 length: 15 amino acids. CDR1 MDHEN and CDR2 SYDVKM come from the germline V gene. The CDR3: CASTARPLPAGELFF. In DNA, the CDR3 is TGTGCCAGCACCGCCCGGCCCCTACCGGCCGGGGAGCTGTTTTTT.

The CDR3 is CSVELDRESNEQFF. The CDR3 nucleotides are TGCAGCGTTGAATTGGACAGGGAGTCGAATGAGCAGTTCTTC. The chain has TRBV29-1 and TRBJ2-1; 8 nucleotides align to TRBD1. Per germline, CDR1 SQVTM and CDR2 ANQGSEA. The junction had 7 bases not matched to a gene; V was cut back by 2 bases and J by 7 bases. The CDR3 sequence is 14 residues long.

This clone was detected a few times. CDR3 region: CSVDGTSSGITDTQYF. The CDR3 region has the DNA TGCAGCGTGGACGGGACATCCTCTGGTATCACAGATACGCAGTATTTT. V and J are TRBV29-1 and TRBJ2-3, with a weak D call TRBD1 (6 bases). V lost 6 bases and J lost 2, with 21 bases in between. Germline values: CDR1 SQVTM, CDR2 ANQGSEA. There are 16 residues in the CDR3.

The gene calls are TRBV14 and TRBJ2-6, with 10 bases identical to TRBD1. From germline, CDR1 is SGHDN and CDR2 FVKESK. J gave up 5 bases and V 9 bases, and 19 bases lay outside the gene matches. This CDR3 region has 19 residues. Written as DNA, the CDR3 is TGTGCCAGGCAATTGGGACAGGGGAAGTGGCGGACAAGGGCCAACGTCCTGACTTTC. It translates to CARQLGQGKWRTRANVLTF.

This chain uses TRBV27 with TRBJ1-2; 8 nucleotides match TRBD1. Per the germline V gene, CDR1 is MNHEY and CDR2 is SMNVEV (reference sequence). This CDR3 contains 14 residues. V trimming: 4 bases; J trimming: 4 bases; junction bases outside the gene matches: 5. This CDR3 reads CASSSAQGAYGYTF. The CDR3 bases are TGTGCCAGCAGTTCGGCCCAGGGGGCCTATGGCTACACCTTC.

The chain uses TRBV30 and TRBJ1-2, with TRBD1 identical over 8 bases. Germline loops: CDR1 GTSNPN, CDR2 SVGIG (reference sequence). With V trimmed by 0 bases and J by 13 bases, 7 bases remained unmatched. The CDR3 length is 12 residues. The CDR3: CAWSVTGTGCTF. In DNA, the CDR3 is TGTGCCTGGAGTGTAACGGGGACAGGATGCACCTTC. Using reference TRBV30 and TRBJ1-2 for the parts outside the CDR3, the full variable domain is SQTIHQWPATLVQPVGSPLSLECTVEGTSNPNLYWYRQAAGRGLQLLFYSVGIGQISSEVPQNLSASRPQDRQFILSSKKLLLSDSGFYLCAWSVTGTGCTFGSGTRLTVV.

The chain uses TRBV29-1 and TRBJ2-1; 8 nucleotides agree with TRBD2. This CDR3 region has 14 residues. The V and J ends lost 3 bases and 4 bases, in that order; junction bases with no gene match: 5. Germline loops: CDR1 SQVTM, CDR2 ANQGSEA. CDR3 DNA: TGCAGCGTTGAGCTTAGCGGGATATACAATGAGCAGTTCTTC. Translating it yields CSVELSGIYNEQFF.

This clone was detected only a few times. The chain has TRBV27 and TRBJ2-5; D unclear. V shed 0 bases and J shed 1 base, with 3 bases lying between them. Germline-derived CDR1 and CDR2 are MNHEY and SMNVEV (reference sequence). The CDR3 length is 13 residues. The CDR3 nucleotides are TGTGCCAGCAGTTTATCGGGCCAAGAGACCCAGTACTTC. Amino acid sequence: CASSLSGQETQYF.

Of note for this clone: The same CDR3 can be traced to other DNA sequences in this sample. The chain combines TRBV29-1 with TRBJ1-2; D is possibly TRBD1 (6 bases). Germline assignment: CDR1 SQVTM and CDR2 ANQGSEA. V lost 3 bases and J 4 bases, leaving 6 bases between the germline ends. The CDR3 extends over 11 amino acids. CDR3 DNA: TGCAGCGTTGACAGGGGCTATGGCTACACCTTC. Residues: CSVDRGYGYTF.

The chain is built from TRBV25-1 and TRBJ2-1; TRBD2 matches at 12 bases. There are 15 residues in the CDR3. With V trimmed by 3 bases and J by 4 bases, 1 base remained unmatched. The germline V gene has CDR1 MGHDK and CDR2 SYGVNS. The CDR3: CASSDLAGGYNEQFF. CDR3 sequence (DNA): TGTGCCAGCAGTGATCTAGCGGGAGGGTACAATGAGCAGTTCTTC.

This clone occurred once. The V gene is TRBV13, the J gene TRBJ2-5; D ambiguous. In germline, CDR1 is PRHDT, CDR2 FYEKMQ (reference sequence). Trimming removed 5 bases from V and 1 base from J, with 11 bases in between. The CDR3 has 14 amino acids. This CDR3 is CASSLRYIQETQYF. The CDR3 region has the DNA TGTGCCAGCAGCCTCCGGTACATCCAAGAGACCCAGTACTTC.

In this sample, this clone turned up a few times. The V and J genes are TRBV19 and TRBJ2-2, with no clear D. The CDR3 loop spans 14 amino acids. With 4 bases removed from V and 6 bases from J, the gap between germline ends came to 12 bases. Germline lookup yields CDR1 LNHDA and CDR2 SQIVND (reference sequence). The CDR3 spells CASSTYSVPGELFF. Here the CDR3 DNA reads TGTGCCAGTAGTACCTACAGCGTACCCGGGGAGCTGTTTTTT.

The J gene is TRBJ1-5, the V gene TRBV4-1; 7 bases fit TRBD1. The V gene's germline CDR1 is MGHRA and CDR2 YSYEKL. This CDR3 comprises 17 residues. Trimming cost V 0 bases and J 6 bases; bases outside gene matches: 11. DNA for the CDR3: TGCGCCAGCAGCCAAGATTGGCCAGGGGGACTTTTTCAGCCCCAGCATTTT. Amino acids: CASSQDWPGGLFQPQHF.

The rearrangement uses TRBV13 and TRBJ2-5; D is tentatively TRBD1 or TRBD2 (5 bases each). Germline V lookup: CDR1 PRHDT, CDR2 FYEKMQ (reference sequence). CDR3 size: 14 residues. Trimming shortened V by 2 bases and J by 2 bases, and 9 bases separated the two germline ends. The CDR3 DNA is TGTGCCAGCAGCTTAAGGGACCATCAAGAGACCCAGTACTTC. Translated, it gives CASSLRDHQETQYF. Supplemented by reference TRBV13 and TRBJ2-5, the full variable domain reads AAGVIQSPRHLIKEKRETATLKCYPIPRHDTVYWYQQGPGQDPQFLISFYEKMQSDKGSIPDRFSAQQFSDYHSELNMSSLELGDSALYFCASSLRDHQETQYFGPGTRLLVL.

The table lists this clone with a few counts. This chain links TRBV4-1 with TRBJ2-7; no definite D call. The CDR3 sequence is 13 residues long. The germline V gene encodes CDR1 MGHRA and CDR2 YSYEKL. V shed 1 base and J shed 3 bases, with 7 bases lying between them. CDR3 sequence: CASSQVGFYEQYF. CDR3 sequence (DNA): TGCGCCAGCAGCCAAGTGGGGTTCTACGAGCAGTACTTC.

This clone appeared a few times. The chain's CDR3 is CASSQVAGSETQYF. The CDR3, as DNA: TGCGCCAGCAGCCAGGTAGCGGGGAGTGAGACCCAGTACTTC. The rearrangement joins TRBV4-1 to TRBJ2-5; the match to TRBD2 covers 8 bases. V shed 3 bases and J 5 bases; nucleotides not matched to a gene: 5. The CDR3 is 14 amino acids. The V gene's germline CDR1 is MGHRA and CDR2 YSYEKL.

On this clone itself: Other DNA sequences of this sample code for an identical CDR3. The chain couples TRBV29-1 to TRBJ1-2; D gene uncertain. V was trimmed by 2 bases and J by 5 bases, leaving 9 bases between them. The germline V gene has CDR1 SQVTM and CDR2 ANQGSEA. The CDR3 runs to 12 residues. The CDR3: CSVEPPEYGYTF. The CDR3 nucleotides read TGCAGCGTTGAACCCCCGGAGTATGGCTACACCTTC. The whole variable domain, remainder taken from reference TRBV29-1 and TRBJ1-2, is SAVISQKPSRDICQRGTSLTIQCQVDSQVTMMFWYRQQPGQSLTLIATANQGSEATYESGFVIDKFPISRPNLTFSTLTVSNMSPEDSSIYLCSVEPPEYGYTFGSGTRLTVV.

V and J are TRBV2 and TRBJ2-1, with 10 bases aligning to TRBD1. This CDR3 has 17 amino acids. J gave up 0 bases and V 6 bases, and 8 bases lay outside the gene matches. The germline CDR1 and CDR2 sequences are SNHLY and FYNNEI. The DNA for the CDR3 is TGTGCCAGCAGCCCCGGGACAGGGGTCAGCTCCTACAATGAGCAGTTCTTC. Protein product: CASSPGTGVSSYNEQFF.